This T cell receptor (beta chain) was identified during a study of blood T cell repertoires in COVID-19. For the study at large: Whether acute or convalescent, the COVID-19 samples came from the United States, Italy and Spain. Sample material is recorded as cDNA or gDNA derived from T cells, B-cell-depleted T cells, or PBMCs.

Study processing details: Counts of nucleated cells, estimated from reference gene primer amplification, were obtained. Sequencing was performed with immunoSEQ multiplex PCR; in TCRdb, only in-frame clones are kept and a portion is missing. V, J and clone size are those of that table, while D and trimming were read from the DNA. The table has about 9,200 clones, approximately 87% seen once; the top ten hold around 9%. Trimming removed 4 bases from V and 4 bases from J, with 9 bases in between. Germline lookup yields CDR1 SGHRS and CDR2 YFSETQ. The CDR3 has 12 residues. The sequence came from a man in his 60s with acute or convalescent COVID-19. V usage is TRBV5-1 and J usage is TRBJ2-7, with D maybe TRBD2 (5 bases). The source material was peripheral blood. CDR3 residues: CASSPSGYEQYF. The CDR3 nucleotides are TGCGCCAGCAGCCCCTCGGGGTACGAGCAGTACTTC.